The T cell receptor beta chain under discussion was sequenced for a study of cytomegalovirus exposure and HLA in healthy donors. Notes on the study in general: Under in vitro conditions, three CMV-associated chains were confirmed as specific for CMV antigens.

Using immunoSEQ multiplex PCR, the repertoire was profiled, and TCRdb retains in-frame clones only, with some absent. The table has around 70,000 clones, about 93% seen once. Comments on this clone: What it recognizes is unknown.

CDR3 length: 15 amino acids. V lost 8 bases and J lost 0; bases outside the gene matches: 5. Germline V CDR1 and CDR2: SGHAT, FQNNGV. Sequenced sample: PBMCs. The clonotype comes from a man younger than 30 in good health and CMV-seropositive. The chain couples TRBV11-2 to TRBJ1-3; 9 bases map to TRBD1. CDR3 region: CASRDRASSGNTIYF. CDR3 nucleotides: TGTGCCAGCCGGGACAGGGCTAGCTCTGGAAACACCATATATTTT.